This T cell receptor beta chain emerged from a study of T cells in Graves' hyperthyroidism and ophthalmopathy. Study-level information: The authors collected peripheral blood at initial diagnosis, before any treatment.

Germline V lookup: CDR1 SSHAT, CDR2 FNYEAQ (reference sequence). The CDR3 length is 13 residues. This clonotype came up many times. Its antigen remains unknown. One end of the junction does not line up with germline, which may come from a read error. Study-level findings and limits: The model identified upcoming ophthalmopathy a median approximately six months ahead of onset.

Regions amplified from RNA transcripts were the TCR beta CDR3 regions. The HTBI set primed first-round TCR CDR3 RT-PCR. Using its own MiXCR run on the multiplex PCR reads, TCRdb lists one record per CDR3 protein. Of roughly 420,000 distinct CDR3 sequences in the sample, around 16% were seen once. The sample comprised blood. The origin of this receptor is a woman between 18 and 29 years old with Graves' hyperthyroidism. V and J are TRBV7-7 and TRBJ2-7; a weak D match, TRBD2 (6 bases). The CDR3 DNA is TGTGCTAGCAGCTTATGGGACCGGGGGGAGCAGTACTTC. Translated: CASSLWDRGEQYF.